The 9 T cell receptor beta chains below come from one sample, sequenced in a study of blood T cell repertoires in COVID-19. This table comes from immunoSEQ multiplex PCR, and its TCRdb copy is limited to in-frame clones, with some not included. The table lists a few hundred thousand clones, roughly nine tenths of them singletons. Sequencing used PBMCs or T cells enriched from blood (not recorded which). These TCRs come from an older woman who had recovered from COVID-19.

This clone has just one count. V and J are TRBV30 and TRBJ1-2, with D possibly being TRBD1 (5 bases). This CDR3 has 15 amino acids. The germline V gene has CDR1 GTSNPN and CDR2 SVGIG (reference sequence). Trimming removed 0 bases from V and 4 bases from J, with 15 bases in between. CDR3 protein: CAWSVLGRTPYGYTF. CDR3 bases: TGTGCCTGGAGTGTATTGGGCAGGACACCCTATGGCTACACCTTC.

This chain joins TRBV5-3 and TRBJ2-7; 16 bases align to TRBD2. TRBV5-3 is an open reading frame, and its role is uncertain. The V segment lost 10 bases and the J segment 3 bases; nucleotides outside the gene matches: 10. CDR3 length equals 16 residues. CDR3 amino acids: CARGLAGGAIHYEQYF. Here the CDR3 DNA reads TGTGCCCGGGGACTAGCGGGAGGGGCGATCCACTACGAGCAGTACTTC.

CDR3 bases: TGTGCCAGCAGCGTAGGACAGATAAACACAGATACGCAGTATTTT. Its translation is CASSVGQINTDTQYF. The chain employs TRBV9 and TRBJ2-3; the D gene is possibly TRBD1 (5 bases). Germline V gene sequence: CDR1 SGDLS, CDR2 YYNGEE. The CDR3 is 15 amino acids. V was shortened by 0 bases and J by 2 bases, with 10 bases between the two germline ends. Supplemented by reference TRBV9 and TRBJ2-3, the full variable domain reads DSGVTQTPKHLITATGQRVTLRCSPRSGDLSVYWYQQSLDQGLQFLIQYYNGEERAKGNILERFSAQQFPDLHSELNLSSLELGDSALYFCASSVGQINTDTQYFGPGTRLTVL.

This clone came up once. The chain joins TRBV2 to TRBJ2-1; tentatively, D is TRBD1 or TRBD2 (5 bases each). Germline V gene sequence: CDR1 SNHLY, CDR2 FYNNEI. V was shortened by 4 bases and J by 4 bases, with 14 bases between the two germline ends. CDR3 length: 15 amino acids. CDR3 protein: CASSGADNSYNEQFF. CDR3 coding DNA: TGTGCCAGCAGTGGAGCGGACAACTCATACAATGAGCAGTTCTTC.

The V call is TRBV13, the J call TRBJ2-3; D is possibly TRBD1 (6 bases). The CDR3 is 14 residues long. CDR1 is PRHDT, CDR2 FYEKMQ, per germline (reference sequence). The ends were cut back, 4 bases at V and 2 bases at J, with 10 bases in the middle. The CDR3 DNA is TGTGCCAGCAGCTCGGGACATCTCACAGATACGCAGTATTTT. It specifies CASSSGHLTDTQYF.

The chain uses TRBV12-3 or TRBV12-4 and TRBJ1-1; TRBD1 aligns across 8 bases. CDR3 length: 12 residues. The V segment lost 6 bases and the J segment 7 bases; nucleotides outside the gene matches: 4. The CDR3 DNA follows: TGTGCCAGCAGCCTCGGACAGGGTGAAGCTTTCTTT. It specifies CASSLGQGEAFF.

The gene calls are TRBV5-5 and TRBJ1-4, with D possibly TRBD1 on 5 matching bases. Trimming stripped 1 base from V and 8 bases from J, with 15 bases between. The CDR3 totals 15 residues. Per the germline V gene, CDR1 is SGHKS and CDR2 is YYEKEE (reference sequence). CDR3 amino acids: CASSLRWGVNEKLFF. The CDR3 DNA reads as TGTGCCAGCAGCTTGCGGTGGGGCGTAAACGAAAAACTGTTTTTT.

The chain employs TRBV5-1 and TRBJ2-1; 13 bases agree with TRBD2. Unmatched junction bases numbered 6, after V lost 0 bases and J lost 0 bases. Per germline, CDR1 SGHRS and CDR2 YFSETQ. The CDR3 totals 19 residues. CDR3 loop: CASSLGGLAGVSSYNEQFF. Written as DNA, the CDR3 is TGCGCCAGCAGCTTGGGAGGACTAGCGGGGGTCAGCTCCTACAATGAGCAGTTCTTC.

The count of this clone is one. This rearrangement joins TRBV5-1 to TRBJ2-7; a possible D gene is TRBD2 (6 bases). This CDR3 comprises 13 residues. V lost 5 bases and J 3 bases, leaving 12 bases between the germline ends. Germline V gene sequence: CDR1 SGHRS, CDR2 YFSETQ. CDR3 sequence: CASRRDLNYEQYF. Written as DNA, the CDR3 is TGCGCCAGCAGAAGGGACTTGAACTACGAGCAGTACTTC.